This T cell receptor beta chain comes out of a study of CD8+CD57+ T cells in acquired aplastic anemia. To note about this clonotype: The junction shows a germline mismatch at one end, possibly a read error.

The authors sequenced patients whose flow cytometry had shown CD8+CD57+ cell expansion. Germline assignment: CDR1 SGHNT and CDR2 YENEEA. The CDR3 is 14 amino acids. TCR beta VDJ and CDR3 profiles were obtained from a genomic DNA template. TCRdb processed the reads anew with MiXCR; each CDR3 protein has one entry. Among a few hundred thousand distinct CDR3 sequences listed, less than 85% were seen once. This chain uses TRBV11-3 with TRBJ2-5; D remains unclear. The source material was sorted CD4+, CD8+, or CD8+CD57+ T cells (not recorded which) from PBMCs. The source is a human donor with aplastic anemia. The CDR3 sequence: CATSRARKQETQCF. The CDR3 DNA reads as TGTGCCACCAGCAGAGCTAGGAAGCAAGAGACCCAGTGCTTC. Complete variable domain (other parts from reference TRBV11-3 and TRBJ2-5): EAGVVQSPRYKIIEKKQPVAFWCNPISGHNTLYWYLQNLGQGPELLIRYENEEAVDDSQLPKDRFSAERLKGVDSTLKIQPAELGDSAVYLCATSRARKQETQCFGPGTRLLVL.